These T cell receptor beta chains were read from a single sample in a study of blood T cell repertoires in COVID-19. The protocol was immunoSEQ multiplex PCR, while the TCRdb copy is restricted to in-frame clones and leaves out a portion. The sample carries some 270,000 clones, 89% recorded once. The specimen sequenced was PBMCs or T cells enriched from blood (not recorded which). Receptor source: a woman aged 55-70 years who had recovered from COVID-19. The conserved cysteine and the conserved F or W are not part of the CDR3 here. The order of the fields is V gene, CDR3 protein.

>TRBV28
ASTAGTYEQY
>TRBV20-1
SATRADTQY
>TRBV30
AWSVSRGNTIY
>TRBV3-1/TRBV3-2
ASSQLGFDTEAF
>TRBV27
ASSLLSPDGLNQPQH
>TRBV9
ASSLSGRDYNEQF
>TRBV18
ASSPATGNYGYT
>TRBV5-1
ASSYGLAGEETQY
>TRBV28
ASSGLTRDIQY
>TRBV27
ASSRTRSEQY
>TRBV7-9
ASNRGLAGTGANVLT
>TRBV5-1
ASSLDMGGAGSPLH
>TRBV15
ATSRRTSGRDEQF
>TRBV18
ASSPRGQDSPLH
>TRBV5-4
ASSLDIGNYGYT
>TRBV5-1
ASSLGDSQETQY
>TRBV18
ASSPSRDTGELF
>TRBV28
ASITPGQGLYGYT
>TRBV4-1
ASSQVIQGGNQPQH
>TRBV5-4
ASSPGQGAGNTIY
>TRBV9
ASSLGQGSTEAF
>TRBV18
ASSLFGQRSSYNEQF
>TRBV19
ASNAKGANGYT
>TRBV6-5
ASKNRVSEAF
>TRBV6-5
ASSYRQDSIGNTIY
>TRBV7-9
ASSSSTTPGVPLH
>TRBV5-4
ASSRTSGPYNEQF
>TRBV5-4
ASSYRDRNYYGYT
>TRBV5-1
ASSLQGMNTEAF
>TRBV24-1
ATSDPGLAGTGELF
>TRBV19
ASSISLTGASSYEQY
>TRBV11-3
ASSLGPSGPEQF
>TRBV5-1
ASSFLPGQASYEQY
>TRBV4-2
ASSTGQRNTEAF
>TRBV11-3
ASSLVDINIQY
>TRBV2
ASMDRVAQETQY
>TRBV10-1
ASSEFRRNTEAF
>TRBV5-6
ASSYAGFPTYEQY
>TRBV11-3
ASSLESGGNAEAF
>TRBV5-5
ASSTAMGNQPQH
>TRBV7-8
ASSPNESQLTAF
>TRBV6-4
ATQSGSGTDTQY
>TRBV11-3
ASSLPLGDNEQF
>TRBV6-5
ASSSITGTSGMRQY
>TRBV7-3
ASQGLVTGELF
>TRBV5-1
ASSFGQEGNTEAF
>TRBV5-1
ASSLTGRGTYEQY
>TRBV6-5
ASSRIRGGYGYT
>TRBV27
ASSPLGGRPGNTIY
>TRBV12-5
ASGLREINEKLF